This TCR beta chain was sequenced during a study of T cell changes during pregnancy in multiple sclerosis. The method was immunoSEQ multiplex PCR; TCRdb's version includes in-frame clones alone and lacks a portion of them. Of about 36,000 clones in the sample, 93% were seen once. The receptor's source is a female donor with multiple sclerosis, enrolled in a pregnancy study. Sequencing used CD4+ T cells from peripheral blood mononuclear cells, obtained in the first trimester of pregnancy.

The CDR3 protein is CATRLSGANVLTF. CDR3 DNA: TGTGCCACCCGTCTATCTGGGGCCAACGTCCTGACTTTC. The rearrangement links TRBV6-5 to TRBJ2-6; unclear D gene. Per the germline V gene, CDR1 is MNHEY and CDR2 is SVGAGI. The CDR3 contains 13 residues. V was shortened by 10 bases and J by 1 base, with 8 bases between the two germline ends.